The T cell receptor beta chain under discussion was sequenced for a study of OX40 agonist ivuxolimab in advanced cancers. Study information: Partial responses were seen in three patients, one with hepatocellular carcinoma and two with cutaneous melanoma.

Here immunoSEQ multiplex PCR was the method, and the copy in TCRdb shows in-frame clones only, minus some. Of 50,000 to 75,000 clones listed, less than 90% are singletons. The CDR3 spans 18 residues. The V call is TRBV21-1, the J call TRBJ1-5; TRBD1 is the table's D call and was not checked against the DNA. TRBV21-1 is recorded as a pseudogene. The source was CD4+ or CD8+ T cells sorted from blood, collected in a trial of the OX40 agonist ivuxolimab. The TCR was taken from an adult with an advanced solid tumor such as melanoma, head and neck, liver or kidney cancer. The CDR3 region has the DNA TGTGCCAGCAGCAATTTTCTACAGGGAAGTGGCCATAATCAGCCCCAGCATTTT. It yields the protein CASSNFLQGSGHNQPQHF.